These T cell receptor beta chains were read from a single sample in a study of cytomegalovirus exposure and HLA in healthy donors. Measured with immunoSEQ multiplex PCR; TCRdb has only the in-frame clones, and not every one. The sample holds fewer than 75,000 clones. Sequenced material: PBMCs. The receptors derive from a boy aged 5 to 17 in good health and CMV-seronegative. The CDR3 runs from the conserved cysteine through the conserved F or W. The D gene is left open where the match is weak.

len	d_gene	v_gene	j_gene	CDR3aa
18	TRBD2	TRBV13	TRBJ2-7	CASSLGGLAVESPYEQYF
14	TRBD1	TRBV2	TRBJ1-1	CASNSGQGPTEAFF
15	TRBD1	TRBV30	TRBJ2-5	CAWSLDREYQETQYF
15	TRBD1	TRBV5-1	TRBJ1-1	CASSPLGQGGAEAFF
13	NA	TRBV27	TRBJ2-7	CASSSAVLYEQYF
13	NA	TRBV7-2	TRBJ2-5	CASSPLTGETQYF
15	NA	TRBV14	TRBJ1-5	CASSQDGGRAQPQHF
16	NA	TRBV4-2	TRBJ1-2	CASSQDASLSNYGYTF
14	NA	TRBV14	TRBJ1-1	CASTVGNLNTEAFF
13	NA	TRBV10-3	TRBJ2-5	CAISAGIEETQYF
16	NA	TRBV7-2	TRBJ2-7	CASSLVGATDAYEQYF
14	TRBD2	TRBV7-7	TRBJ2-7	CASSLGASGYEQYF
15	TRBD1	TRBV5-1	TRBJ1-1	CASSAGGSKDTEAFF
13	NA	TRBV19	TRBJ1-5	CASSIEGAQPQHF
14	TRBD2	TRBV12-5	TRBJ2-5	CASGLSGSVKTQYF
12	NA	TRBV30	TRBJ2-2	CAWSSSTGELFF
14	TRBD1	TRBV7-8	TRBJ1-5	CASSSHRGGQPQHF